Listed below are T cell receptor beta chains from one sample, sequenced in a study of blood T cells in healthy people across ages. One entry per CDR3 protein, called by TCRdb with MiXCR from the 5' RACE reads. Of approximately 1.5 million distinct CDR3 sequences listed, approximately 32% were seen once; the top ten hold about 10%. Sequenced input: blood. Receptors originate from a woman younger than 45 in good health. Each CDR3 is given with its conserved first and last residue. The D gene is left open where the match is weak. The size of a clone is reported for some rows only, either as once, few or many, or as a class for expanded clones.

TRBV20-1	TRBJ2-7	TRBD2	few	CSARSGTSYEQYF	TGCAGTGCTAGAAGCGGGACTTCCTACGAGCAGTACTTC
TRBV5-1	TRBJ1-1	NA	NA	CASSHLTGETTFF	TGCGCCAGCAGCCACCTAACGGGGGAGACGACTTTCTTT
TRBV20-1	TRBJ2-3	NA	few	CSARDSRVDTQYF	TGCAGTGCTAGAGATAGTAGAGTTGATACGCAGTATTTT
TRBV20-1	TRBJ2-1	NA	few	CTTLGLQGEQFF	TGCACCACCCTGGGACTGCAGGGTGAGCAGTTCTTC
TRBV25-1	TRBJ2-7	NA	few	CASSDMDSSYEQYF	TGTGCCAGCAGTGATATGGACAGTTCTTACGAGCAGTACTTC
TRBV4-1	TRBJ1-4	NA	once	CASSQEGPLRKKLFF	TGCGCCAGCAGCCAAGAGGGGCCTCTTAGGAAAAAACTGTTTTTT
TRBV2	TRBJ2-1	TRBD2	few	CASMSSGGSSYNEQFF	TGTGCCAGCATGTCTAGCGGGGGGAGCTCCTACAATGAGCAGTTCTTC
TRBV20-1	TRBJ2-5	NA	NA	CSAREAKGETQYF	TGCAGTGCTAGAGAGGCCAAGGGAGAGACCCAGTACTTC
TRBV4-1	TRBJ2-1	TRBD2	many	CASSQETSGTYNEQFF	TGCGCCAGCAGCCAGGAGACTAGCGGGACCTACAATGAGCAGTTCTTC
TRBV4-1	TRBJ2-7	TRBD1	few	CASSPARTGTYEQYF	TGCGCCAGCAGCCCAGCCCGGACAGGGACCTACGAGCAGTACTTC
TRBV12-3/TRBV12-4	TRBJ2-2	NA	NA	CASSFSQVDGELFF	TGTGCCAGCAGTTTTTCACAGGTTGACGGGGAGCTGTTTTTT